Listed below are T cell receptor beta chains from one sample, sequenced in a study of T-cell reconstitution after alpha-beta-depleted transplantation in children. Each CDR3 protein gets one entry after TCRdb re-called the PCR reads with MiXCR. In the table there are nearly 250,000 distinct CDR3 sequences, around 8% of which are singletons. Sample: PBMCs, mostly from graft donor cells, taken 180 days after TCRalphabeta/CD19-depleted stem cell transplant. These receptors were taken from a male patient younger than 18 who had a stem cell transplant for acute lymphoblastic leukemia, so the T cells may come from the graft donor. CDR3s include the opening cysteine and the closing phenylalanine or tryptophan. D genes are given only for firm matches. For some rows the clone size is stated as once, few or many, or as a class when expanded; others skip it.

abundance	j_gene	v_gene	d_gene	CDR3aa	CDR3nt
many	TRBJ2-5	TRBV5-1	TRBD1	CASSTGAGETQYF	TGCGCCAGCTCGACAGGGGCGGGAGAGACCCAGTACTTC
many	TRBJ1-1	TRBV28	TRBD1	CASSSGQGGNPTEAFF	TGTGCCAGCAGTTCGGGACAGGGGGGGAACCCCACTGAAGCTTTCTTT
many	TRBJ2-3	TRBV3-1	TRBD2	CASSQERSGLAGVGDTQYF	TGTGCCAGCAGCCAAGAGAGGAGCGGACTAGCGGGGGTGGGGGATACGCAGTATTTT
many	TRBJ2-3	TRBV28	TRBD2	CASRIAGGLDTQYF	TGTGCCAGCAGGATAGCGGGAGGGTTGGATACGCAGTATTTT
many	TRBJ2-1	TRBV4-3	.	CASSQDRVGRDEQFF	TGCGCCAGCAGCCAAGACCGGGTCGGGAGAGACGAGCAGTTCTTC
many	TRBJ2-7	TRBV9	.	CASSPYGISYEQYF	TGTGCCAGCAGCCCCTACGGGATCTCCTACGAGCAGTACTTC
once	TRBJ1-5	TRBV10-3	.	CAISRDGYNQPQHF	TGTGCCATCAGCCGGGACGGATACAATCAGCCCCAGCATTTT
many	TRBJ2-5	TRBV12-3/TRBV12-4	.	CASSLGHSQETQYF	TGTGCCAGCAGTTTAGGACACAGCCAAGAGACCCAGTACTTC
.	TRBJ2-7	TRBV28	.	CASSLLAREQYF	TGTGCCAGCAGTTTACTAGCACGGGAGCAGTACTTC
many	TRBJ1-6	TRBV4-1	.	CASSQRTYNSPLHF	TGCGCCAGCAGCCAACGGACGTATAATTCACCCCTCCACTTT
many	TRBJ2-5	TRBV18	TRBD1	CASSPLQGSSQETQYF	TGTGCCAGCTCACCATTACAGGGGTCCTCCCAAGAGACCCAGTACTTC
many	TRBJ2-2	TRBV6-2/TRBV6-3	.	CASSYGTNSGELFF	TGTGCCAGCAGTTACGGGACCAATTCCGGGGAGCTGTTTTTT
many	TRBJ2-7	TRBV7-8	.	CASSTGIPGEQYF	TGTGCCAGCAGCACGGGGATACCCGGCGAGCAGTACTTC
many	TRBJ2-7	TRBV4-2	.	CASSQRVEGQQYF	TGTGCCAGCAGCCAGCGGGTCGAGGGACAGCAGTACTTC